One and the same sample provided the 3 T cell receptor beta chains below, sequenced in a study of Ad26.COV2.S vaccination and SARS-CoV-2 variants (dated by TCRdb to about 2021). The library was prepared using the immunoSEQ multiplex PCR assay. TCRdb provides this immuneACCESS table in a form limited to in-frame rearrangements. Some clones are lacking; in checked studies, under half of them reflect an unresolved V gene, and why the rest are absent is not known. For this sample there are around 300,000 clones; roughly 90% appear just once. Clones ranked in the top ten supply 5.5% of the sample. Read against the paper, the sample's treatment or condition label means: about 20 received Ad26.COV2.S at low or high dose, single or two shots; about 5 received placebo; per-sample allocation not given. For vaccine and placebo recipients, repertoires were sequenced using samples collected on day 63 after the first injection.

Specimen: peripheral blood, collected in a trial of Ad26.COV2.S vaccine versus placebo. The receptors originated from a person between 18 and 65 years old who received the Ad26.COV2.S COVID-19 vaccine or a placebo.

The rearrangement uses TRBV2 and TRBJ2-1, with 12 bases aligning to TRBD2. Trimming removed 5 bases from V and 3 bases from J; junction bases left unmatched: 11. Germline CDR1 is SNHLY and CDR2 is FYNNEI. The CDR3 spans 18 residues. The CDR3 DNA sequence: TGTGCCAGCAGTCCAAGACTAGCGGGGGACTGGGGCTACAATGAGCAGTTCTTC. It yields the protein CASSPRLAGDWGYNEQFF.

The chain combines TRBV5-1 with TRBJ1-2; perhaps TRBD1 as D (5 bases). The V end was cut by 4 bases, the J end by 5 bases, with 15 bases between. Germline-derived CDR1 and CDR2 are SGHRS and YFSETQ. This CDR3 is 14 amino acids long. The CDR3 sequence is CASSPGTEGYGYTF. The DNA of the CDR3 is TGCGCCAGCAGCCCCGGGACGGAGGGGTATGGCTACACCTTC. Supplemented by reference TRBV5-1 and TRBJ1-2, the full variable domain reads KAGVTQTPRYLIKTRGQQVTLSCSPISGHRSVSWYQQTPGQGLQFLFEYFSETQRNKGNFPGRFSGRQFSNSRSEMNVSTLELGDSALYLCASSPGTEGYGYTFGSGTRLTVV.

In nucleotides, the CDR3 is TGTGCCAGCAGCTTAGGGAGTAGGGGCTATGGCTACACCTTC. Encoded protein: CASSLGSRGYGYTF. V gene TRBV7-2 combines with J gene TRBJ1-2; tentative D call: TRBD1 (5 bases). Germline V CDR1 and CDR2: SGHTA, FQGNSA. This CDR3 region has 14 residues. V lost 1 base to trimming and J lost 4 bases, with 10 bases between them. The full variable domain, with the rest looked up from reference TRBV7-2 and TRBJ1-2, is GAGVSQSPSNKVTEKGKDVELRCDPISGHTALYWYRQSLGQGLEFLIYFQGNSAPDKSGLPSDRFSAERTGGSVSTLTIQRTQQEDSAVYLCASSLGSRGYGYTFGSGTRLTVV.